Included here is one TCR beta chain sequence, with context. Authors' methods: Nucleated cell number was recorded as an estimate derived from reference gene primer amplification. Only in-frame clones appear in the TCRdb table, and some are missing; sequencing was by immunoSEQ multiplex PCR. V, J and clone size were drawn from that table, and D and trimming were deduced from the DNA. The sample holds roughly 100,000 clones; roughly four fifths are singletons and the top ten take 7.5% to 10%. These data are taken from a study of blood T cell repertoires in COVID-19. About the research overall: The origin of the acute and convalescent COVID-19 samples was the United States, Italy and Spain. Sources were T cells, B-cell-depleted T cells, or PBMCs; the material itself was cDNA or gDNA.

From germline, CDR1 is MDHEN and CDR2 SYDVKM. This CDR3 comprises 11 residues. With 8 bases removed from V and 1 base from J, the gap between germline ends came to 5 bases. The clonotype comes from an older woman with acute or convalescent COVID-19. J is TRBJ1-2 and V is TRBV28; D is unresolved. Sequencing used peripheral blood. CDR3 region: CASEVNYGYTF. The DNA for the CDR3 is TGTGCCAGCGAGGTTAACTATGGCTACACCTTC.